These T cell receptor beta chains were read from a single sample in a study of regulatory T cells in long-lasting Graves disease. TCRdb itself ran the multiplex PCR reads through MiXCR, one entry per CDR3 protein. The sample lists 400,000 to 550,000 distinct CDR3 sequences, 15% to 20% seen once, with 23% in the top ten. This sample was also put to use in a study of T cells in Graves' hyperthyroidism and ophthalmopathy.

The sequencing used peripheral blood mononuclear cells (PBMCs), collected at new diagnosis, from a patient treated with antithyroid drugs. The receptors derive from a woman aged 18-35 years with Graves disease. Both conserved end residues are part of each CDR3. The D gene is left open where the match is weak. Clone size is shown for a subset of rows, as once, few, many or a class of expanded clone.

clone_size j_call d_call v_call cdr3_aa cdr3_nt
few TRBJ2-1 TRBD2 TRBV10-2 CASSARLAGVSSYNEQFF TGCGCCAGCAGTGCACGACTAGCGGGAGTGAGCTCCTACAATGAGCAGTTCTTC
. TRBJ2-1 TRBD1 TRBV29-1 CSVARDREFLFF TGCAGCGTAGCCCGCGACAGGGAGTTTTTGTTCTTC
. TRBJ2-5 . TRBV7-2 CASSLVGVAQETQYF TGTGCCAGCAGCTTAGTAGGAGTAGCCCAAGAGACCCAGTACTTC
many TRBJ2-5 . TRBV20-1 CSASGGPQETQYF TGCAGTGCTAGTGGAGGGCCCCAAGAGACCCAGTACTTC
. TRBJ1-4 . TRBV15 CATSREAASNEKLFF TGTGCCACCAGCAGAGAGGCAGCCAGTAATGAAAAACTGTTTTTT
. TRBJ1-1 . TRBV12-3/TRBV12-4 CASSDSTEAFF TGTGCCAGCAGTGACTCAACCGAAGCTTTCTTT
few TRBJ2-3 TRBD2 TRBV6-2/TRBV6-3 CASSYSLAGGLGGTDTQYF TGTGCCAGCAGTTACTCCCTAGCGGGAGGGCTAGGGGGGACAGATACGCAGTATTTT
many TRBJ1-2 . TRBV11-2 CASSLAGTPHGYTF TGTGCCAGCAGCTTAGCCGGGACTCCGCATGGCTACACCTTC
. TRBJ1-3 . TRBV10-3 CATTVAGNTIYF TGTGCCACCACGGTCGCTGGAAACACCATATATTTT
few TRBJ2-7 TRBD1 TRBV28 CASSLQTGQGTYEQYF TGTGCCAGCAGTTTGCAGACGGGACAGGGGACCTACGAGCAGTACTTC
few TRBJ2-1 . TRBV20-1 CSANNDEQFF TGCAGTGCTAATAACGATGAGCAGTTCTTC
. TRBJ2-2 . TRBV4-1 CASSQAVGTGELFF TGCGCCAGCAGCCAAGCGGTAGGAACCGGGGAGCTGTTTTTT
. TRBJ1-2 TRBD1 TRBV30 CAWSRTGTGSYGYTF TGTGCCTGGAGCCGAACCGGGACAGGGTCCTATGGCTACACCTTC
few TRBJ1-2 . TRBV28 CASSPGSKGYGYTF TGTGCCAGCAGTCCTGGGAGTAAGGGCTATGGCTACACCTTC
few TRBJ2-7 TRBD1 TRBV19 CASRRKGAGGNEQYF TGTGCCAGTAGGCGAAAAGGGGCAGGGGGCAACGAGCAGTACTTC
many TRBJ1-1 TRBD1 TRBV6-1 CASRGQGAENTEAFF TGTGCCAGCAGAGGTCAGGGGGCCGAGAACACTGAAGCTTTCTTT
. TRBJ2-3 TRBD2 TRBV29-1 CSVEAQTSGSVDTQYF TGCAGCGTTGAGGCTCAAACTAGCGGGAGTGTAGATACGCAGTATTTT
. TRBJ1-5 TRBD1 TRBV20-1 CSARDPWTGRNQPQHF TGCAGTGCTAGAGACCCGTGGACAGGCCGGAATCAGCCCCAGCATTTT
few TRBJ1-6 TRBD1 TRBV27 CASSSGGNHNSPLHF TGTGCCAGCAGTTCAGGGGGCAATCATAATTCACCCCTCCACTTT
many TRBJ2-3 . TRBV3-1 CASSQVMGAGIDTQYF TGTGCCAGCAGCCAAGTTATGGGAGCCGGGATAGATACGCAGTATTTT
many TRBJ1-1 TRBD1 TRBV28 CASSDRGQVEAFF TGTGCCAGCAGTGACAGGGGGCAGGTTGAAGCTTTCTTT
. TRBJ1-2 . TRBV29-1 CSVVVWDGYTF TGCAGCGTTGTAGTCTGGGACGGCTACACCTTC
many TRBJ1-1 . TRBV18 CASSPIFQGRSTEAFF TGTGCCAGCTCACCAATCTTCCAGGGGAGGAGCACTGAAGCTTTCTTT
many TRBJ2-1 . TRBV28 CASTPGGLGYNEQFF TGTGCCAGCACCCCCGGCGGGCTGGGCTACAATGAGCAGTTCTTC
few TRBJ2-2 TRBD2 TRBV5-1 CASSRTSGRGTGELFF TGCGCCAGCAGCAGAACTAGCGGGAGGGGCACCGGGGAGCTGTTTTTT
. TRBJ2-3 . TRBV4-1 CASSQGVLGVGADTQYF TGCGCCAGCAGCCAAGGAGTGCTGGGAGTGGGGGCAGATACGCAGTATTTT
many TRBJ2-7 . TRBV28 CASRAGGGSTSYEQYF TGTGCCAGCAGAGCCGGAGGGGGGTCAACCTCCTACGAGCAGTACTTC
. TRBJ2-6 . TRBV10-2 CASSRSAPGFGANVLTF TGCGCCAGTAGTAGGTCAGCCCCAGGATTTGGGGCCAACGTCCTGACTTTC
many TRBJ1-3 TRBD1 TRBV30 CAWSGKDRGNTIYF TGTGCCTGGAGTGGGAAGGACAGGGGAAACACCATATATTTT
many TRBJ2-7 . TRBV6-1 CASSQPGSQTYEQYF TGTGCCAGCAGTCAACCCGGGAGTCAAACCTACGAGCAGTACTTC
. TRBJ2-1 . TRBV19 CASSPPQATGEQFF TGTGCCAGTAGTCCCCCACAGGCGACGGGTGAGCAGTTCTTC
. TRBJ2-5 . TRBV15 CATSRYKSETQYF TGTGCCACCAGCAGGTATAAGTCGGAGACCCAGTACTTC